Detailed here is one T cell receptor beta chain. No antigen is known for it. The data are from a study of T cell responses to AZD1222 COVID-19 vaccine. Study-level points and caveats: Elevations in Spike-specific TCR breadth and depth followed administration of two AZD1222 doses.

Unmatched junction bases numbered 4, after V lost 5 bases and J lost 2 bases. The CDR3 runs 14 residues. CDR1 and CDR2 (germline): SGHVS, FQNEAQ. Repertoires were generated with immunoSEQ multiplex PCR, while TCRdb's copy carries only in-frame clones and drops some. The repertoire has over 140,000 clones, 80% to 95% of them found once; the top ten carry roughly 3.5%. Sequences were derived from peripheral blood, sampled 28 days after the second AZD1222 dose. V is TRBV7-8 and J is TRBJ2-7; 9 bases are a match to TRBD1. The receptor comes from an adult who received the AZD1222 COVID-19 vaccine. The DNA of the CDR3 is TGTGCCAGCAGCGGACAGGGGCCGGCCTACGAGCAGTACTTC. Its translation: CASSGQGPAYEQYF.